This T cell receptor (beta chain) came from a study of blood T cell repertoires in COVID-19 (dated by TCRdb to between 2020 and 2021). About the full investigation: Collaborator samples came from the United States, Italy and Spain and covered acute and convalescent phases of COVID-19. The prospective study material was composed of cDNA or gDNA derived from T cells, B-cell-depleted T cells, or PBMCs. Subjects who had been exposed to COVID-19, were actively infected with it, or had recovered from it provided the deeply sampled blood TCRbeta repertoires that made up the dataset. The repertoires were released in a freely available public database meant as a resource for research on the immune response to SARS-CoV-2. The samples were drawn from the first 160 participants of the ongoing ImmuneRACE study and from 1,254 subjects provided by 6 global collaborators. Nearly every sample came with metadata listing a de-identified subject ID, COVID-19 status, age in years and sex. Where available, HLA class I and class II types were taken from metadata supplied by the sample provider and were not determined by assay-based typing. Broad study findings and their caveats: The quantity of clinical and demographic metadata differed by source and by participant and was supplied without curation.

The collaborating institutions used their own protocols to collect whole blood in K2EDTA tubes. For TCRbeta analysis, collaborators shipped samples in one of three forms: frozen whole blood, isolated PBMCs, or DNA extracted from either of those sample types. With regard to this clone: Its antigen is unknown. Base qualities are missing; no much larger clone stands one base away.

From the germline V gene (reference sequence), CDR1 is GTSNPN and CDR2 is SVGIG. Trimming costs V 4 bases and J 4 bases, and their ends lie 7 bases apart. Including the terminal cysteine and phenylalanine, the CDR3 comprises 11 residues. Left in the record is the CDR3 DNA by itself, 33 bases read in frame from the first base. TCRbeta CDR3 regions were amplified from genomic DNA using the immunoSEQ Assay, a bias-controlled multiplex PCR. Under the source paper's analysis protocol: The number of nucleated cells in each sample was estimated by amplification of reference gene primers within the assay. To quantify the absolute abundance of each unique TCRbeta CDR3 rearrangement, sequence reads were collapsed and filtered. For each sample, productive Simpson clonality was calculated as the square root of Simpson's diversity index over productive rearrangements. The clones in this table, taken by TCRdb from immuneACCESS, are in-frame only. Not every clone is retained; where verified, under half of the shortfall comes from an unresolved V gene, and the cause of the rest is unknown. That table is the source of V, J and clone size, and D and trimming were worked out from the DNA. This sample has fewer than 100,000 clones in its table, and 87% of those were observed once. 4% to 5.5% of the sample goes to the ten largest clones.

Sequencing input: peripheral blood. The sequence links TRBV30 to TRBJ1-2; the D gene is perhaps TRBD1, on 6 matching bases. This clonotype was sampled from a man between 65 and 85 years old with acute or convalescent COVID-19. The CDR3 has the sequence CAWMDSYGYTF. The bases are TGTGCCTGGATGGACAGCTATGGCTACACCTTC.